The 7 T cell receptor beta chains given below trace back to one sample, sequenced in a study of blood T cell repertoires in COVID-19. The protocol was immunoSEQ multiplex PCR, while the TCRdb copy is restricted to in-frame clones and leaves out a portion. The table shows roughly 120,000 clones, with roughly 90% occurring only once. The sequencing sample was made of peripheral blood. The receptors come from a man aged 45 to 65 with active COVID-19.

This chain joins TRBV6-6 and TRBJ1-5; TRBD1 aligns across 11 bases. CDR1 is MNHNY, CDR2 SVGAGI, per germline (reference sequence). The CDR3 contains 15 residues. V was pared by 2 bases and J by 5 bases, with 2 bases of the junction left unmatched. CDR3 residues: CASSYRDRGDQPQHF. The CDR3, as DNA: TGTGCCAGCAGTTACCGGGACAGGGGGGATCAGCCCCAGCATTTT.

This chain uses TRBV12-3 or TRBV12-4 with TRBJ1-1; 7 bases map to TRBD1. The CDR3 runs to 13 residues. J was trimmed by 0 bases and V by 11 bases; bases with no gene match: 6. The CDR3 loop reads CAGKGAMNTEAFF. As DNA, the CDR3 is TGTGCCGGAAAGGGGGCGATGAACACTGAAGCTTTCTTT.

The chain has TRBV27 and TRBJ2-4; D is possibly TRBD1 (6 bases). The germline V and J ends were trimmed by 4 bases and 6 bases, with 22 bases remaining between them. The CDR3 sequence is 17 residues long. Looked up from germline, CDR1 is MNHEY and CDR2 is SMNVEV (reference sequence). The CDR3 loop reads CASSSLWDNSRGNIQYF. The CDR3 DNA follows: TGTGCCAGCAGTTCACTTTGGGACAACAGCCGGGGAAACATTCAGTACTTC.

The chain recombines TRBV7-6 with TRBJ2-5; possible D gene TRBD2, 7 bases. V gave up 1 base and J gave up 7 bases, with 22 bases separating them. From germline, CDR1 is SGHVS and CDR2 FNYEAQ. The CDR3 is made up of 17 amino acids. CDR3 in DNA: TGTGCCAGCAGCTTAGGCTCGGCGGGGGCTCCCAAGGGGACCCAGTACTTC. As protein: CASSLGSAGAPKGTQYF.

DNA of the CDR3: TGTGCCAGTAGTATAGTCCCTTCCGGGACAGGCTCCTACGAGCAGTACTTC. It yields the protein CASSIVPSGTGSYEQYF. This sequence joins TRBV19 and TRBJ2-7, with TRBD1 matching over 8 bases. The CDR3 totals 17 residues. Germline CDR1 reads LNHDA; CDR2 reads SQIVND (reference sequence). The trim removed 1 base at V and 0 bases at J, leaving 8 bases unmatched. The complete variable domain, with remaining parts taken from reference TRBV19 and TRBJ2-7, reads DGGITQSPKYLFRKEGQNVTLSCEQNLNHDAMYWYRQDPGQGLRLIYYSQIVNDFQKGDIAEGYSVSREKKESFPLTVTSAQKNPTAFYLCASSIVPSGTGSYEQYFGPGTRLTVT.

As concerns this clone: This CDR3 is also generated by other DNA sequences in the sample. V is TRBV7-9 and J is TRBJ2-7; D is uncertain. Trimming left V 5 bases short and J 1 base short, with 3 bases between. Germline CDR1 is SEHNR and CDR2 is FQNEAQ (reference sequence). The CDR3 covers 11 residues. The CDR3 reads CASSVSYEQYF. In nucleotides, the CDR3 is TGTGCCAGCAGCGTATCCTACGAGCAGTACTTC. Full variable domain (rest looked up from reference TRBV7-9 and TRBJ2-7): DTGVSQNPRHKITKRGQNVTFRCDPISEHNRLYWYRQTLGQGPEFLTYFQNEAQLEKSRLLSDRFSAERPKGSFSTLEIQRTEQGDSAMYLCASSVSYEQYFGPGTRLTVT.

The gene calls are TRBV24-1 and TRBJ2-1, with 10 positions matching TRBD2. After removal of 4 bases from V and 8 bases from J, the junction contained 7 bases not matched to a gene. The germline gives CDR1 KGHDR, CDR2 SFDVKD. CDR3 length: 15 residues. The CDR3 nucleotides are TGTGCCACCAGTGACATTAGCGGGGGGCGGGATGAGCAGTTCTTC. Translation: CATSDISGGRDEQFF.